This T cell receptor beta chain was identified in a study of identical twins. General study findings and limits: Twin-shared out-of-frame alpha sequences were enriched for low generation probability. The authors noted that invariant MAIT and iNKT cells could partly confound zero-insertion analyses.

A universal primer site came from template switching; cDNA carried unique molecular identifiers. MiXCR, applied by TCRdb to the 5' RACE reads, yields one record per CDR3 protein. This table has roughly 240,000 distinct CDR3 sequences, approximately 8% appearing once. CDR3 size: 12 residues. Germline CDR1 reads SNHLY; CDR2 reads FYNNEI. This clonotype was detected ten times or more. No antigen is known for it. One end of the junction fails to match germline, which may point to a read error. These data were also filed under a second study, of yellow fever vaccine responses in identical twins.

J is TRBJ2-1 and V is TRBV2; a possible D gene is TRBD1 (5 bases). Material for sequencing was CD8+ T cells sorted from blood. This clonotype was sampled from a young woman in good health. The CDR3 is CSSREGGNEQFF. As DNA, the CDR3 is TGTTCCAGCAGGGAAGGTGGCAATGAGCAGTTCTTC.